This TCR beta chain was identified during a study of response to subunit inactivated influenza vaccine. This CDR3 region has 15 residues. Trimming shortened V by 0 bases and J by 2 bases, and 11 bases separated the two germline ends. Looked up from germline, CDR1 is LGHNA and CDR2 is YSLEER. Overall study results and limits: Authors suggested each seasonal flu vaccination may recruit only limited numbers of new T cells.

A remark on this clonotype: Its antigen is not known.

TCRdb recomputed calls from the RT-PCR reads with MiXCR, one row per CDR3 protein. This sample has about 480,000 distinct CDR3 sequences; approximately 12% occur once, and the top ten carry roughly 14%. The chain employs TRBV4-3 and TRBJ2-7; D is tentatively TRBD1 or TRBD2 (5 bases each). The specimen was PBMCs from blood, collected 45 days after vaccination. The sequence was obtained from a man aged 50 to 60 who received an inactivated influenza vaccine. The CDR3 region is CASSQDAGGAYEQYF. The CDR3 region has the DNA TGCGCCAGCAGCCAAGATGCTGGGGGTGCCTACGAGCAGTACTTC.